Following are 24 T cell receptor beta chains from one sample sequenced in a study of cytomegalovirus exposure and HLA in healthy donors (TCRdb year 2017). The library was built by means of the immunoSEQ multiplex PCR assay. For the multiplex PCR, a mixture combining 60 forward primers for TCR Vbeta segments and 13 reverse primers for TCR Jbeta segments was used. The table comes from immuneACCESS by way of TCRdb, which keeps in-frame sequences with V and J called. Part of the clones is missing from these tables; in studies checked, under half for an unresolved V gene and the rest for unknown reasons. A total of approximately 190,000 clones appear in this sample, 84% of them only once. Clones ranked in the top ten supply roughly 2.6% of the sample. The sample comprised PBMCs. Every receptor here comes from a woman aged 50 to 65 in good health and CMV-seropositive.

The rearrangement links TRBV6-6 to TRBJ2-2, with D perhaps TRBD1 (5 bases). Trimming shortened V by 3 bases and J by 1 base, and 6 bases separated the two germline ends. Per germline, CDR1 MNHNY and CDR2 SVGAGI (reference sequence). The CDR3 sequence is 14 residues long. CDR3 DNA: TGTGCCAGCAGTTATAGGGGGAACACCGGGGAGCTGTTTTTT. This sequence encodes CASSYRGNTGELFF.

CDR3 DNA sequence: TGTGCCAGCAGCGTAGAGGGGATCGGGGGGATAGTCTACAATGAGCAGTTCTTC. It codes for CASSVEGIGGIVYNEQFF. This chain links TRBV9 with TRBJ2-1; TRBD2 matches at 7 bases. The CDR3 runs 18 residues. In germline, CDR1 is SGDLS, CDR2 YYNGEE. V gave up 0 bases and J gave up 3 bases; unmatched junction bases: 12.

The table lists this clone with a count of one. The V gene is TRBV6-5, the J gene TRBJ1-6, with 7 bases aligning to TRBD1. The CDR3 length is 13 residues. V shed 8 bases, J shed 7 bases, and the junction held 5 bases outside the gene matches. Germline V lookup: CDR1 MNHEY, CDR2 SVGAGI. The DNA of the CDR3 is TGTGCCAGCGTCGACAGGGTAAATTCACCCCTCCACTTT. Its translation: CASVDRVNSPLHF.

The rearrangement links TRBV6-5 to TRBJ2-4, with 9 nucleotides matching TRBD1. V lost 5 bases and J lost 6; bases outside the gene matches: 8. This CDR3 contains 15 residues. Germline V gene data show CDR1 as MNHEY and CDR2 as SVGAGI. The CDR3 sequence is CASSVDGTGRNIQYF. The CDR3 region has the DNA TGTGCCAGCAGTGTCGATGGGACAGGGAGAAACATTCAGTACTTC.

V gene TRBV6-5 combines with J gene TRBJ2-5, with 11 bases identical to TRBD2. Germline CDR1 reads MNHEY; CDR2 reads SVGAGI. CDR3 size: 15 residues. V was clipped by 4 bases and J by 5 bases; unmatched bases: 6. This CDR3 is CASSSLAGGEETQYF. The CDR3 nucleotides are TGTGCCAGCAGTTCTTTAGCGGGGGGGGAGGAGACCCAGTACTTC.

The chain couples TRBV14 to TRBJ1-2; possibly TRBD1 for D (5 bases). CDR1 is SGHDN, CDR2 FVKESK, per germline. The V and J ends lost 5 bases and 7 bases respectively, with 17 bases between them. The CDR3 runs to 14 residues. The DNA of the CDR3 is TGTGCCAGCAGCGGGGGAGGGGTTTTCGGTGGCTACACCTTC. It translates to CASSGGGVFGGYTF.

This clone was seen once. The chain recombines TRBV11-2 with TRBJ1-6, with 7 bases that match TRBD1. The junction had 1 base not matched to a gene; V was cut back by 1 base and J by 1 base. Germline values: CDR1 SGHAT, CDR2 FQNNGV. This CDR3 spans 16 amino acids. The CDR3 is CASSLAQGSYNSPLHF. The DNA of the CDR3 is TGTGCCAGCAGCTTAGCACAGGGGTCCTATAATTCACCCCTCCACTTT.

The rearrangement links TRBV2 to TRBJ2-2; 7 nucleotides line up with TRBD2. The germline V gene has CDR1 SNHLY and CDR2 FYNNEI. V shed 7 bases, J shed 7 bases, and the junction held 9 bases outside the gene matches. The CDR3 has 14 residues. The CDR3 DNA follows: TGTGCCAGCACGATTCTAGCGGACGGCGGGGAGCTGTTTTTT. Its translation: CASTILADGGELFF. Complete variable domain (other parts from reference TRBV2 and TRBJ2-2): EPEVTQTPSHQVTQMGQEVILRCVPISNHLYFYWYRQILGQKVEFLVSFYNNEISEKSEIFDDQFSVERPDGSNFTLKIRSTKLEDSAMYFCASTILADGGELFFGEGSRLTVL.

The chain has TRBV4-2 and TRBJ1-2, with TRBD1 matching over 7 bases. The V segment lost 3 bases and the J segment 0 bases; nucleotides outside the gene matches: 10. The CDR3 sequence is 17 residues long. Germline CDR1 and CDR2: LGHNA and YNFKEQ. CDR3 protein: CASSQEGAEGANYGYTF. The CDR3, as DNA: TGTGCCAGCAGCCAGGAGGGGGCGGAGGGGGCTAACTATGGCTACACCTTC.

This chain joins TRBV11-2 and TRBJ2-3; 8 nucleotides align to TRBD1. V was pared by 6 bases and J by 6 bases, with 11 bases of the junction left unmatched. The CDR3 consists of 15 residues. CDR1 and CDR2 from the germline V gene are SGHAT and FQNNGV. DNA for the CDR3: TGTGCCAGCAGGCGGAACCGACAGGGGTTGGATACGCAGTATTTT. This codes for CASRRNRQGLDTQYF. The variable domain in full, completed from reference TRBV11-2 and TRBJ2-3, reads EAGVAQSPRYKIIEKRQSVAFWCNPISGHATLYWYQQILGQGPKLLIQFQNNGVVDDSQLPKDRFSAERLKGVDSTLKIQPAKLEDSAVYLCASRRNRQGLDTQYFGPGTRLTVL.

Only a few counts were recorded for this clone. The V and J genes are TRBV11-2 and TRBJ2-2; tentatively, D is TRBD1 (6 bases). Germline CDR1 reads SGHAT; CDR2 reads FQNNGV. The CDR3 totals 16 residues. V was trimmed by 5 bases and J by 0 bases, leaving 13 bases between them. The CDR3 reads CASSPLRQANTGELFF. The CDR3 coding sequence is TGTGCCAGCAGCCCTCTCCGACAGGCGAACACCGGGGAGCTGTTTTTT.

The rearrangement joins TRBV20-1 to TRBJ1-1, with unresolved D. Trimming removed 6 bases at V and 5 bases at J, with 4 bases between. Germline lookup yields CDR1 DFQATT and CDR2 SNEGSKA (reference sequence). The CDR3 length is 9 residues. The CDR3 region is CSAQTEAFF. The CDR3 DNA sequence: TGCAGTGCACAGACTGAAGCTTTCTTT.

This clone came up once. The genes are TRBV28 and TRBJ2-1; 8 bases are shared with TRBD2. J gave up 5 bases and V 4 bases, and 1 base lay outside the gene matches. This CDR3 has 13 residues. Germline CDR1 and CDR2: MDHEN and SYDVKM. The CDR3 loop is CASSSGRDNEQFF. The CDR3 coding sequence is TGTGCCAGCAGTTCCGGGAGGGACAATGAGCAGTTCTTC.

The chain employs TRBV7-2 and TRBJ2-1; TRBD2 aligns across 7 bases. Losses at the gene ends were 7 bases for V and 4 bases for J; bases not matched to a gene: 10. CDR1 and CDR2 (germline): SGHTA, FQGNSA. The CDR3 is 15 residues long. The CDR3 DNA reads TGTGCCAGCACCCCTCTAGCGGACCTTTACAATGAGCAGTTCTTC. Its translation: CASTPLADLYNEQFF.

The CDR3 DNA reads TGCGCCAGCAGCAGGACAGGGGACCACTACGAGCAGTACTTC. Its translation is CASSRTGDHYEQYF. The chain employs TRBV5-1 and TRBJ2-7; 9 bases agree with TRBD1. Germline V lookup: CDR1 SGHRS, CDR2 YFSETQ. This CDR3 has 14 amino acids. The V segment lost 4 bases and the J segment 3 bases; nucleotides outside the gene matches: 5.

The chain couples TRBV5-6 to TRBJ2-3; 10 nucleotides align to TRBD2. With V trimmed by 3 bases and J by 3 bases, 10 bases remained unmatched. The V gene's germline CDR1 is SGHDT and CDR2 YYEEEE. This CDR3 has 17 amino acids. CDR3 protein: CASSSTTTSGVTDTQYF. The CDR3 DNA reads as TGTGCCAGCAGCTCGACCACCACTAGCGGGGTAACAGATACGCAGTATTTT.

The rearrangement joins TRBV27 to TRBJ1-1, with D tentatively TRBD1 (5 bases). The CDR3 is 14 residues long. The V end was cut by 1 base, the J end by 4 bases, with 10 bases between. The germline V gene has CDR1 MNHEY and CDR2 SMNVEV (reference sequence). The chain's CDR3 is CASSLYGASTEAFF. DNA for the CDR3: TGTGCCAGCAGTTTATATGGGGCCTCCACTGAAGCTTTCTTT.

This chain uses TRBV7-8 with TRBJ2-1, with 10 nucleotides matching TRBD2. Losses at the gene ends were 2 bases for V and 2 bases for J; bases not matched to a gene: 0. The CDR3 length is 15 residues. Germline V lookup: CDR1 SGHVS, CDR2 FQNEAQ. CDR3 in DNA: TGTGCCAGCAGCTTAAGCGGGGGGGCCTACAATGAGCAGTTCTTC. Amino acids: CASSLSGGAYNEQFF.

The genes are TRBV2 and TRBJ1-1, with a tentative D call TRBD1 (6 bases). Germline V gives CDR1 SNHLY, CDR2 FYNNEI. The CDR3 is 13 amino acids. Trimming stripped 0 bases from V and 7 bases from J, with 9 bases between. The CDR3 reads CASSEARGLEAFF. In DNA form, the CDR3 reads TGTGCCAGCAGTGAAGCGCGGGGGCTTGAAGCTTTCTTT.

This chain uses TRBV6-5 with TRBJ2-5; 9 bases match TRBD1. The last part of the DNA fits TRBJ2-7 better; the J call may be wrong. CDR1 and CDR2 from the germline V gene are MNHEY and SVGAGI. CDR3 size: 14 residues. For the CDR3, the DNA is TGTGCCAGCAGCTACAGGGGGCAGAGCTACGAGCAGTACTTC. Translating gives CASSYRGQSYEQYF.

The rearrangement links TRBV14 to TRBJ1-1, with D unresolved. Trimming removed 4 bases from V and 4 bases from J, with 13 bases in between. The CDR3 length is 14 residues. In germline, CDR1 is SGHDN, CDR2 FVKESK. CDR3 region: CASSPDLRSTEAFF. The CDR3 DNA follows: TGTGCCAGCAGCCCCGACTTACGGAGCACTGAAGCTTTCTTT.

This chain connects TRBV5-1 to TRBJ2-2, with a tentative D call TRBD1 (5 bases). Trimming removed 1 base at V and 2 bases at J, with 12 bases between. Germline-derived CDR1 and CDR2 are SGHRS and YFSETQ. This CDR3 contains 16 residues. The DNA of the CDR3 is TGCGCCAGCAGCTTGATGCAGGGCCCTAACACCGGGGAGCTGTTTTTT. Residues: CASSLMQGPNTGELFF.

V and J are TRBV7-9 and TRBJ2-1; D unresolved. V lost 5 bases and J 0 bases, leaving 17 bases between the germline ends. The CDR3 has 17 residues. The V gene's germline CDR1 is SEHNR and CDR2 FQNEAQ (reference sequence). The DNA of the CDR3 is TGTGCCAGCAGCCCGAAAGACCCGAGGAGCTCCTACAATGAGCAGTTCTTC. Translating it yields CASSPKDPRSSYNEQFF.

The chain recombines TRBV5-5 with TRBJ2-7; tentative D call: TRBD2 (6 bases). CDR3 length: 13 amino acids. Trimming stripped 0 bases from V and 6 bases from J, with 10 bases between. Germline V gives CDR1 SGHKS, CDR2 YYEKEE (reference sequence). Here the CDR3 reads CASSLAGTGEQYF. CDR3 nucleotides: TGTGCCAGCAGCTTGGCAGGGACTGGCGAGCAGTACTTC.